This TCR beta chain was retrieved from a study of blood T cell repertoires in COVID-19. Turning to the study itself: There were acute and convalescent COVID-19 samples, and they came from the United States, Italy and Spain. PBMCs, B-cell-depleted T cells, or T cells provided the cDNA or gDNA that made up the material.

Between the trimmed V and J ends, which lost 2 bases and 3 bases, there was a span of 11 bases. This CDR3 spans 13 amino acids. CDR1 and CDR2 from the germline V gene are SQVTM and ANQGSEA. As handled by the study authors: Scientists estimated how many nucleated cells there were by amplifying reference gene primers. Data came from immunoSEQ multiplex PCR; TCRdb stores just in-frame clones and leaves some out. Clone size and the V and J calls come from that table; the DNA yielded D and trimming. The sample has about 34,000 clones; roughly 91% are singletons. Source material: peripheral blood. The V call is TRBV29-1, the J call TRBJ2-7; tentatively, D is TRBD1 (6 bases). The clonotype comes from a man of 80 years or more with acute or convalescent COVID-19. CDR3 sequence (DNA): TGCAGCGTTGAACAGGGGAATGTCTACGAGCAGTACTTC. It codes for CSVEQGNVYEQYF.